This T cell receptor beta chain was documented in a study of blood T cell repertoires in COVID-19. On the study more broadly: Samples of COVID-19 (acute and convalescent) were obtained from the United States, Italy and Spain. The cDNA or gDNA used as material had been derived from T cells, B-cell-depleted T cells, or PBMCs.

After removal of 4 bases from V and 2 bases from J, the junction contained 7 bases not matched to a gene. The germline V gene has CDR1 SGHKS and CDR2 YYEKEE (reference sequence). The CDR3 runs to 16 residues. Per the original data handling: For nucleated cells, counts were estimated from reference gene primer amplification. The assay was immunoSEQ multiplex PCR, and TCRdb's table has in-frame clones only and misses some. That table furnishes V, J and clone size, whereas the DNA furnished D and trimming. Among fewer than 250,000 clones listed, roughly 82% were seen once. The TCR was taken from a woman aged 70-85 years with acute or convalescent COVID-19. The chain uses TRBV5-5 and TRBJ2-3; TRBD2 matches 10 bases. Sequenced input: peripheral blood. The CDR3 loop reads CASSPLSGGFTDTQYF. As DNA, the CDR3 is TGTGCCAGCAGCCCCCTTAGCGGGGGGTTCACAGATACGCAGTATTTT.